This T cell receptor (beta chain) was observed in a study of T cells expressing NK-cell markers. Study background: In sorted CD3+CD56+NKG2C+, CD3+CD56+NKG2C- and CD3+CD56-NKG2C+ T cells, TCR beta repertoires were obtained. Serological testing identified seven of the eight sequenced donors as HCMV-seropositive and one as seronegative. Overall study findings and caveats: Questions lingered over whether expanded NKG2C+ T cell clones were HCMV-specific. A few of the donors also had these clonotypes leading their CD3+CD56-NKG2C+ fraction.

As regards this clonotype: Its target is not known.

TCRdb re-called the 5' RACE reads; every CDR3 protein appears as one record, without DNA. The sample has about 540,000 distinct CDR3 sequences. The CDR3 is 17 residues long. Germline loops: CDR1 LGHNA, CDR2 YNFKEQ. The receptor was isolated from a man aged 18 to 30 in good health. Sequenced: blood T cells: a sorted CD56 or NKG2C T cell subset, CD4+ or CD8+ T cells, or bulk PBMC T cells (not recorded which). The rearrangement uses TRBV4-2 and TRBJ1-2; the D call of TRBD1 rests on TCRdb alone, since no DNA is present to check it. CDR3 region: CASSLPLILTGEDGYTF.